What follows are 9 T cell receptor beta chains derived from one specimen sequenced in a study of identical twins' blood T cells. TCRdb passed the 5' RACE reads through MiXCR, listing each CDR3 protein once. Here the sample spans hundreds of thousands of distinct CDR3 sequences, roughly 30% being singletons. The sequenced sample was PBMCs. Source of these receptors: a woman aged 18-55 years in good health.

To note about this clonotype: At one of its ends the junction is not consistent with the germline gene, which may arise from a read error. The rearrangement uses TRBV7-8 and TRBJ1-2; D not resolved. Per the germline V gene, CDR1 is SGHVS and CDR2 is FQNEAQ. The CDR3 is made up of 16 amino acids. The DNA of the CDR3 is TGTGCCAGCAGCTTAGACTCAGAAATACCTGTCTATGACTACACCTTC. The encoded protein is CASSLDSEIPVYDYTF. The full variable domain, completed using reference TRBV7-8 and TRBJ1-2, is GAGVSQSPRYKVAKRGQDVALRCDPISGHVSLFWYQQALGQGPEFLTYFQNEAQLDKSGLPSDRFFAERPEGSVSTLKIQRTQQEDSAVYLCASSLDSEIPVYDYTFGSGTRLTVV.

This clonotype has a handful of counts. The chain recombines TRBV7-2 with TRBJ1-1, with 7 bases aligning to TRBD1. V gave up 5 bases and J gave up 9 bases; unmatched junction bases: 6. Germline loops: CDR1 SGHTA, CDR2 FQGNSA. The CDR3 length is 12 residues. The CDR3 loop is CASSQDRTKAFF. CDR3 coding DNA: TGTGCCAGCAGCCAGGACAGGACGAAAGCTTTCTTT.

V is TRBV5-1 and J is TRBJ1-5, with TRBD1 as a possible D gene (6 bases). CDR1 and CDR2 (germline): SGHRS, YFSETQ. V was cut by 2 bases and J by 4 bases, with 10 bases left in between. The CDR3 consists of 14 residues. This chain's CDR3 is CASSFSGQNQPQHF. CDR3 coding DNA: TGCGCCAGCAGCTTCAGTGGACAGAATCAGCCCCAGCATTTT.

The chain combines TRBV7-9 with TRBJ2-1; 10 nucleotides line up with TRBD2. There are 16 residues in the CDR3. V was clipped by 5 bases and J by 3 bases; unmatched bases: 7. CDR1 is SEHNR and CDR2 is FQNEAQ in the germline V gene (reference sequence). CDR3 loop: CASSPLAGGNYNEQFF. The CDR3 coding sequence is TGTGCCAGCAGCCCATTAGCGGGGGGTAACTACAATGAGCAGTTCTTC.

The rearrangement links TRBV11-2 to TRBJ2-7; D is possibly TRBD1 (6 bases). CDR3 length: 15 amino acids. V lost 1 base, J lost 5 bases, and 15 bases lay in between. From germline, CDR1 is SGHAT and CDR2 FQNNGV. CDR3 nucleotides: TGTGCCAGCAGCTTAGTTGCCAGGGGTTCCGACGAGCAGTACTTC. This translates into CASSLVARGSDEQYF.

The chain is built from TRBV29-1 and TRBJ2-1; 11 nucleotides agree with TRBD2. This CDR3 region has 13 residues. Germline V gene lookup returns CDR1 SQVTM and CDR2 ANQGSEA. Trimming cost V 7 bases and J 12 bases; bases outside gene matches: 11. The CDR3 nucleotides read TGCAGCGACCGCTTAGCGGGAGGGTGGGGGCAGTTCTTC. Protein product: CSDRLAGGWGQFF.

The rearrangement joins TRBV6-6 to TRBJ1-4; possible D gene TRBD1, 6 bases. CDR1 and CDR2 (germline): MNHNY, SVGAGI (reference sequence). CDR3 length: 14 amino acids. The V end lost 11 bases, the J end lost 8 bases, and 21 bases lay between the germline ends. CDR3 residues: CAGSSGRGGEKLFF. The CDR3 DNA is TGTGCCGGCTCGTCAGGCAGGGGTGGAGAAAAACTGTTTTTT.

The chain is built from TRBV6-1 and TRBJ2-1; D is unresolved. The CDR3 has 16 amino acids. In germline, CDR1 is MNHNS, CDR2 SASEGT. V dropped 4 bases and J dropped 0 bases, with 13 bases sitting between them. CDR3 sequence: CASSGPSHGSYNEQFF. DNA for the CDR3: TGTGCCAGCAGTGGCCCTAGTCACGGCTCCTACAATGAGCAGTTCTTC.

This clonotype was detected only a few times. This chain uses TRBV20-1 with TRBJ2-1; a weak D match, TRBD2 (7 bases). V shed 3 bases and J shed 8 bases, with 17 bases lying between them. Germline V gives CDR1 DFQATT, CDR2 SNEGSKA (reference sequence). This CDR3 spans 14 amino acids. CDR3 nucleotides: TGCAGTGCTAGTAGGGGGGGAGATACTGATGAGCAGTTCTTC. Translated: CSASRGGDTDEQFF.